The present T cell receptor beta chain was sequenced within a study of blood T cell repertoires in COVID-19. Looking at the study overall: Spain, Italy and the United States supplied samples that represented acute and convalescent COVID-19. Sample material is recorded as cDNA or gDNA derived from T cells, B-cell-depleted T cells, or PBMCs.

The trim removed 3 bases at V and 4 bases at J, leaving 4 bases unmatched. The CDR3 extends over 14 amino acids. From germline, CDR1 is MGHRA and CDR2 YSYEKL. Per the original methods: Amplification with reference gene primers provided the estimates of nucleated cell counts. Generated by immunoSEQ multiplex PCR, the TCRdb table keeps only in-frame clones and is missing some. That table is the source of V, J and clone size, and D and trimming were worked out from the DNA. The table has about 75,000 clones, around 84% seen once. This clonotype originated in a woman in her forties or fifties with acute or convalescent COVID-19. Sequences were obtained from peripheral blood. This chain connects TRBV4-1 to TRBJ2-3; TRBD1 aligns across 7 bases. The chain's CDR3 is CASSHPGGADTQYF. The CDR3 nucleotides are TGCGCCAGCAGCCATCCAGGGGGAGCAGATACGCAGTATTTT.